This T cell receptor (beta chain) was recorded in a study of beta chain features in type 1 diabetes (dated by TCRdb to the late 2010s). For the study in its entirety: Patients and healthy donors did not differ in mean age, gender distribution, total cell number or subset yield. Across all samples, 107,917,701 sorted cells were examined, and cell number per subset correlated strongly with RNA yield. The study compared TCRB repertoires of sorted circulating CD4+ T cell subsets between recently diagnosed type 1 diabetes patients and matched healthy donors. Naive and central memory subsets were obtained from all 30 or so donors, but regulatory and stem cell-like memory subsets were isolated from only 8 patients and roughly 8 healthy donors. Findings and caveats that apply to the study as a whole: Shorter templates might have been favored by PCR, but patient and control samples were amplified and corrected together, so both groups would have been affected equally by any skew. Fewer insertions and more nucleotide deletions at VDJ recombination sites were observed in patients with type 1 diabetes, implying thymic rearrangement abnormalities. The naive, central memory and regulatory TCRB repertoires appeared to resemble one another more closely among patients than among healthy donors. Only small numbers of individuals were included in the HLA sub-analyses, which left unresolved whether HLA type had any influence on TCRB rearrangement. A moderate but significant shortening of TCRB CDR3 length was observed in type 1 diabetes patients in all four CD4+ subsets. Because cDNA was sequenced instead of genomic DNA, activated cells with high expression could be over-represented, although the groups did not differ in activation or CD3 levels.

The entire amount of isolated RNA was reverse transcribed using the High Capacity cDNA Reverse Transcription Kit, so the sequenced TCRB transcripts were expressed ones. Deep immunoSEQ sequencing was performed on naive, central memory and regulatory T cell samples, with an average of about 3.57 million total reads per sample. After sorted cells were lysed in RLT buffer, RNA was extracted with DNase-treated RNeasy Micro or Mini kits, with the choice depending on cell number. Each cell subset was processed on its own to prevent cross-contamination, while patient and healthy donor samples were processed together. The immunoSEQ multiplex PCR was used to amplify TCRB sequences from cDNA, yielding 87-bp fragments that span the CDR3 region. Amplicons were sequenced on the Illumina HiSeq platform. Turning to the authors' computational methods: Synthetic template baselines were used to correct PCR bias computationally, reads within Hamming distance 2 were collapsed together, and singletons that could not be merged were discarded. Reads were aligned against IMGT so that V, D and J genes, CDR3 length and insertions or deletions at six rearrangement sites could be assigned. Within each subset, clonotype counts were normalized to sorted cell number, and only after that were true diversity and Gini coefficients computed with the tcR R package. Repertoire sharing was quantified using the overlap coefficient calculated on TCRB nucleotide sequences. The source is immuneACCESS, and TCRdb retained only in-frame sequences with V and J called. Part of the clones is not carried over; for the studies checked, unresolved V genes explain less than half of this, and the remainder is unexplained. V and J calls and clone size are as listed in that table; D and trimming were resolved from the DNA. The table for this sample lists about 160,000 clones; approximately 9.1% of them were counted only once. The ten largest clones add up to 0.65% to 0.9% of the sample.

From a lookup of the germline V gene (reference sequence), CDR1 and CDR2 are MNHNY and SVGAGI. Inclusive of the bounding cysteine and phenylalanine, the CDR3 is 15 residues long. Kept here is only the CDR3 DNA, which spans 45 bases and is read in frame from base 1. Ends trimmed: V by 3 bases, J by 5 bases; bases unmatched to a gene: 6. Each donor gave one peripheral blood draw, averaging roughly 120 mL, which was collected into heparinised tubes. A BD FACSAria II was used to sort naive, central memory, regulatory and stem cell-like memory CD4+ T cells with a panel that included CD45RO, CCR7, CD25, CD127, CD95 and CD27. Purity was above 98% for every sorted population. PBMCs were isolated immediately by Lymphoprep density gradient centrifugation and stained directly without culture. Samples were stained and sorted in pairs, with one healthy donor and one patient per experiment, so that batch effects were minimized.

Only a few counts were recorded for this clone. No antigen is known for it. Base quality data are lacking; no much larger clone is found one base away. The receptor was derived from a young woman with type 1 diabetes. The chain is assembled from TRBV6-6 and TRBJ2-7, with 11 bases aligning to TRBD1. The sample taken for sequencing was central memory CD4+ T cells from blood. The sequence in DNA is TGTGCCAGCAGTTATGGGACAGGGGGTAGGGACGAGCAGTACTTC. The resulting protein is CASSYGTGGRDEQYF.